This is a list of T cell receptor beta chains from one sample in a study of blood T cell repertoires in COVID-19. Method: immunoSEQ multiplex PCR; TCRdb's copy keeps in-frame clones and lacks some. The table includes some 100,000 clones, more than 85% detected once. What was sequenced was peripheral blood. The receptors derive from a human donor with acute or convalescent COVID-19. The donor label of this sample is uncertain. CDR3s include the opening cysteine and the closing phenylalanine or tryptophan. The D gene is left open where the match is weak. Clone size is shown for a subset of rows, as once, few, many or a class of expanded clone.

d_call j_call clone_size v_call cdr3_nt cdr3_aa
- TRBJ2-1 - TRBV7-3 TGTGCCAGCAGCTATCAACACGGGACTCCTTTTAATGAGCAGTTCTTC CASSYQHGTPFNEQFF
- TRBJ1-1 - TRBV11-2 TGTGCCAGCAGCTTAGCTTTCGGGGGGGATAGGGCTTTCTTT CASSLAFGGDRAFF
TRBD1 TRBJ1-1 - TRBV4-3 TGCGCCAGCAGCCAAGGGGGACAGGGGGCGTACACTGAAGCTTTCTTT CASSQGGQGAYTEAFF
- TRBJ1-1 - TRBV18 TGTGCCAGCTCACGTCAGGTAGGGGAGGTCACTGAAGCTTTCTTT CASSRQVGEVTEAFF
- TRBJ1-1 once TRBV6-5 TGTGCCAGCAGTTACTCGAATCCGGGCACTGAAGCTTTCTTT CASSYSNPGTEAFF
TRBD1 TRBJ2-3 - TRBV5-1 TGCGCCAGCGGGGGGACAGGGAGCGGGGATACGCAGTATTTT CASGGTGSGDTQYF
- TRBJ2-7 - TRBV5-1 TGCGCCAGCAGCTTGGGACAGTCCATCCTAACGTACGAGCAGTACTTC CASSLGQSILTYEQYF
TRBD1 TRBJ1-1 - TRBV3-1/TRBV3-2 TGTGCCAGCAGCCAATGGGGACAGGGGAACACTGAAGCTTTCTTT CASSQWGQGNTEAFF
TRBD1 TRBJ1-5 - TRBV19 TGTGCCAGTAGTCTACAGGGGAATCAGCCCCAGCATTTT CASSLQGNQPQHF
- TRBJ1-1 - TRBV6-6 TGTGCCAGCAGTTTGAGCCGGAACACTGAAGCTTTCTTT CASSLSRNTEAFF
TRBD2 TRBJ2-1 - TRBV12-5 TGTGCTAGTGGTTTGGGGATAGCGGGAGGATCCTACAATGAGCAGTTCTTC CASGLGIAGGSYNEQFF
TRBD2 TRBJ2-7 - TRBV5-5 TGTGCCAGCAGCGACGATCCTATCCGGGGACTAGCGGACGAGCAGTACTTC CASSDDPIRGLADEQYF
TRBD2 TRBJ2-5 - TRBV6-2/TRBV6-3 TGTGCCAGCAGTTGGGGGACTAGCGGGAGGGCCCGGGAGACCCAGTACTTC CASSWGTSGRARETQYF
TRBD2 TRBJ2-1 - TRBV19 TGTGCCAGTAGTATTGCTAGCGGCTACAATGAGCAGTTCTTC CASSIASGYNEQFF
TRBD2 TRBJ2-7 - TRBV4-3 TGCGCCAGCAGCCCTGGGACTAGCGGGGGAACCTACGAGCAGTACTTC CASSPGTSGGTYEQYF
- TRBJ1-6 - TRBV28 TGTGCCAGCAGTTTATCCCCGACAGCAAATAATTCACCCCTCCACTTT CASSLSPTANNSPLHF
- TRBJ1-6 - TRBV7-9 TGTGCCAGCAGCTCAGGGGACTCACCCCTCCACTTT CASSSGDSPLHF
- TRBJ1-3 - TRBV7-8 TGTGCCAGCAGCCCCGACTTTTCTGGAAACACCATATATTTT CASSPDFSGNTIYF
TRBD2 TRBJ2-1 - TRBV28 TGTGCCAGCAGTCCATCCGGGACTAGCGGACACAATGAGCAGTTCTTC CASSPSGTSGHNEQFF
TRBD1 TRBJ1-6 - TRBV5-5 TGTGCCAGCAGCCCCGGGACAGGGGGAGGAAATTCACCCCTCCACTTT CASSPGTGGGNSPLHF
TRBD1 TRBJ1-4 - TRBV19 TGTGCCAGTTCGTGGACAGGCCCCTCGACTAATGAAAAACTGTTTTTT CASSWTGPSTNEKLFF
- TRBJ1-1 few TRBV4-2 TGTGCCAGCAGCCCCGGACAGATAAACACTGAAGCTTTCTTT CASSPGQINTEAFF
TRBD1 TRBJ1-2 - TRBV6-5 TGTGCCAGCAGTTATAGGACAGGGGTTGATGGCTACACCTTC CASSYRTGVDGYTF
- TRBJ2-3 - TRBV28 TGTGCCAGCAGTTTTAGTCGCACAGATACGCAGTATTTT CASSFSRTDTQYF
- TRBJ1-2 few TRBV19 TGTGCCAGTAGTAGGGCCGGCGTCTATGGCTACACCTTC CASSRAGVYGYTF
TRBD1 TRBJ1-5 - TRBV3-1/TRBV3-2 TGTGCCAGCAGCCAAGGAACCACTCGGACAGGCGAGGTTCCTGTTAATCAGCCCCAGCATTTT CASSQGTTRTGEVPVNQPQHF
- TRBJ1-2 few TRBV5-1 TGCGCCAGCAGCTTGGCCGGGGAGGGTTATGGCTACACCTTC CASSLAGEGYGYTF
- TRBJ1-4 - TRBV4-2 TGTGCCAGCAGCCTCCTCGGTGAAAAACTGTTTTTT CASSLLGEKLFF
- TRBJ1-6 - TRBV28 TGTGCCAGCAGTTTTGGGGGGGCAACCCGTAATTCACCCCTCCACTTT CASSFGGATRNSPLHF
- TRBJ2-5 - TRBV7-9 TGTGCCAGCAGCCACGCAGGGTCAGAGACCCAGTACTTC CASSHAGSETQYF
TRBD1 TRBJ1-2 - TRBV12-3/TRBV12-4 TGTGCCAGCAGTTTGGGACAGGGTTGGGGCTACACCTTC CASSLGQGWGYTF
- TRBJ1-4 - TRBV29-1 TGCAGCGTTGAATTGGGGGCCTATACTAATGAAAAACTGTTTTTT CSVELGAYTNEKLFF
- TRBJ1-2 - TRBV9 TGTGCCAGCAGCCCCAGGGCTCGGGACATTAGCTATGGCTACACCTTC CASSPRARDISYGYTF
TRBD2 TRBJ2-5 - TRBV7-9 TGTGCCAGCAGCTTCGGTCTTAGGGCCCGACTAGCGGAAGAAGAGACCCAGTACTTC CASSFGLRARLAEEETQYF
- TRBJ1-2 once TRBV5-1 TGCGCCAGCAGTCCAGGGAATGTGGCTAACTATGGCTACACCTTC CASSPGNVANYGYTF
TRBD2 TRBJ2-3 - TRBV7-2 TGTGCCAGCAGCTTAGTTTCCAGCGGGGGAGATACGCAGTATTTT CASSLVSSGGDTQYF
- TRBJ1-1 - TRBV9 TGTGCCAGCAGCCAGACAGCCGGCACTGAAGCTTTCTTT CASSQTAGTEAFF
TRBD1 TRBJ2-2 - TRBV5-1 TGCGCCAGCAGCCCCGGGACAGGGGGGACCGGGGAGCTGTTTTTT CASSPGTGGTGELFF
- TRBJ1-6 - TRBV19 TGTGCCAGTAGTGCTACAGGGATAACCTATAATTCACCCCTCCACTTT CASSATGITYNSPLHF
- TRBJ2-7 - TRBV9 TGTGCCAGCAGCGCTCTAGGGGGCTACGAGCAGTACTTC CASSALGGYEQYF
TRBD2 TRBJ2-1 few TRBV3-1/TRBV3-2 TGTGCCAGCAGCCTACAGACTAGCGGGGCTTACAATGAGCAGTTCTTC CASSLQTSGAYNEQFF
TRBD1 TRBJ1-1 - TRBV6-5 TGTGCCAGCAGTTTGGGACAGGGATATACTGAAGCTTTCTTT CASSLGQGYTEAFF
TRBD2 TRBJ2-3 - TRBV6-6 TGTGCCAGCAGTGGTATCCTAGCGGGGGGCACAGATACGCAGTATTTT CASSGILAGGTDTQYF
TRBD2 TRBJ2-1 - TRBV18 TGTGCCAGCTCACCCATGAGCGGGATTGGTAATGAGCAGTTCTTC CASSPMSGIGNEQFF
- TRBJ1-5 few TRBV6-2/TRBV6-3 TGTGCCAGCAGTTATATAGATCAGCCCCAGCATTTT CASSYIDQPQHF
- TRBJ2-2 - TRBV24-1 TGTGCCACAGAGGGAGGGAACACCGGGGAGCTGTTTTTT CATEGGNTGELFF
TRBD2 TRBJ2-3 few TRBV2 TGTGCCAGCAGTGAACCCCTGAGCGGGACGAATACGCAGTATTTT CASSEPLSGTNTQYF
- TRBJ2-7 - TRBV5-1 TGCGCCAGCAGCGGAGGTTTCGGGGCCTACGAGCAGTACTTC CASSGGFGAYEQYF
TRBD1 TRBJ2-7 - TRBV28 TGTGCCAGCAGTCCCGGGACAGGCCACTCCTACGAGCAGTACTTC CASSPGTGHSYEQYF
TRBD2 TRBJ2-7 - TRBV3-1/TRBV3-2 TGTGCCAGCAGCCAAGATCAGCGGGAGGTCCACGAGCAGTACTTC CASSQDQREVHEQYF
- TRBJ1-1 - TRBV5-1 TGCGCCAGCAGCCCGGAGGGCCTTATGGGGGCTTTCTTT CASSPEGLMGAFF
- TRBJ1-1 - TRBV4-1 TGCGCCAGCAGCCAAGAAGCAGCGTCCAACACTGAAGCTTTCTTT CASSQEAASNTEAFF
- TRBJ2-5 - TRBV12-5 TGTGCTAGTGCGGGTCCCTTTGTTCAAGAGACCCAGTACTTC CASAGPFVQETQYF
TRBD1 TRBJ2-7 - TRBV5-1 TGCGCCAGCAGGGCCGGGACAGCGACCTACGAGCAGTACTTC CASRAGTATYEQYF
- TRBJ1-4 - TRBV19 TGTGCCAGTAGCCAACAGCTTGCAACTAATGAAAAACTGTTTTTT CASSQQLATNEKLFF
TRBD1 TRBJ1-4 - TRBV28 TGTGCCAGCAGTACGACAGGGAGTAATGAAAAACTGTTTTTT CASSTTGSNEKLFF
- TRBJ2-2 - TRBV6-2/TRBV6-3 TGTGCCAGCAGTTATGGCCATTCCGGGGAGCTGTTTTTT CASSYGHSGELFF
- TRBJ1-5 - TRBV6-6 TGTGCCAGCACCCTGGACAGCGTCTACAATCAGCCCCAGCATTTT CASTLDSVYNQPQHF
TRBD2 TRBJ2-2 - TRBV28 TGTGCCACCGTTACTAGCGGGACGAACACCGGGGAGCTGTTTTTT CATVTSGTNTGELFF